This T cell receptor beta chain comes out of a study of cytomegalovirus exposure and HLA in healthy donors (dated by TCRdb to 2017 to 2019). With regard to the full study: An earlier analysis of some 550 of the donors reported 250 to 300 Gb of sequence data and 100 million to 140 million unique TCR beta sequences from some 180 million T cells. Roughly 300 gigabases of sequencing data and 70 million to 100 million unique TCR sequences made up an early release that covered 500 to 650 HLA-typed donors. Of the approximately 400 genotyped donors, approximately 81% were placed in the genetic ancestry cluster associated with self-reported Caucasian donors. The study aimed to test whether signatures of past pathogen exposure could be identified by cataloging public T cell receptors. Using immunosequencing, the study profiled T cell repertoires from around 670 subjects and related those repertoires to cytomegalovirus serostatus. In addition to the first cohort of approximately 650 subjects, a separate validation cohort of 120 different subjects was used. To predict cytomegalovirus infection status, the study combined high-throughput TCR immunosequencing, statistical association of individual TCRs with disease status, and machine learning. To study patterns of TCR occurrence, a later analysis re-analyzed previously published TCR beta repertoires from 500 to 850 donors and added high-resolution HLA genotyping. Rather than drawing on any new phenotypic data, the later analysis identified candidate immune exposures from TCR beta sequences and the way those sequences occurred across donors. In an earlier analysis of more than 550 of the donors, high-throughput TCR beta sequencing was used to judge whether each TCR beta V gene segment behaved as functional or pseudogenic. Donor age, sex, ethnicity and CMV serostatus were compiled together with the repertoire data. A later genetic analysis used genome-wide SNP genotypes for about three fifths of the 666 donors, treating that subset as a discovery cohort. Every repertoire in the discovery cohort had been generated on one and the same sequencing platform. Both class I and class II loci were covered by HLA typing, at four-digit resolution. Typing coverage differed by locus: A, B, C, DRB1 and DQB1 were typed in roughly 620-630 donors, DQA1 in about 550, DPA1 in roughly 590, and DPB1 in roughly 470. Roughly five DR-DQ haplotypes were treated as single units for association and clustering because of strong linkage in the cohort. Across 300 to 500 genotyped donors of the cohort, an average of about 200,000 unique TCR beta nucleotide sequences per donor were sequenced, and 15% to 20% of those sequences were non-productive.

The receptor library was made with the immunoSEQ multiplex PCR assay. The multiplex PCR relied on a mix of 60 forward primers for TCR Vbeta segments and 13 reverse primers for TCR Jbeta segments. The CDR3 region of rearranged TCR beta genes was amplified from genomic DNA with a multiplex PCR assay. The Illumina HiSeq System was used to sequence the amplified TCR beta libraries as 87-base-pair reads. The study's own analysis went as follows. A later analysis tallied approximately 87 million unique TCR beta chains across the 700 or so repertoires, and 10 million to 11 million of those chains were shared by two or more donors. To remove PCR and sequencing errors, raw reads were error-corrected and collapsed into unique sequences using a nearest-neighbor algorithm that merged closely related sequences. CDR3 sequences were aligned to IMGT reference sequences to assign V, D and J gene segments. For a sequence to be retained, a match of at least six nucleotides was required to both a V gene segment and a J gene segment. A rearrangement was called productive if the CDR3 had no stop codons and remained in frame with V and J, and every other rearrangement was called non-productive. Following IMGT convention, CDR3 was defined as the stretch from the second conserved V-encoded cysteine up to the conserved J-encoded phenylalanine. In an earlier analysis of 550 to 650 of the donors, sequences lacking an unambiguous match to a single V gene segment were excluded. In an earlier analysis of some 590 of the donors, a V segment was called functional when productive rearrangements were above 56.7%, and segregating when the standard deviation between donors exceeded 5%. To diagnose cytomegalovirus status from the catalog of TCR beta chain sequences, a statistical classification framework was built. V and J gene assignment, in a later analysis, came from comparing TCR nucleotide sequences with IMGT/GENE-DB human TR gene sequences. The TCRdist pipeline was used in a later analysis to assign CDR3 sequences and most-parsimonious VDJ recombination scenarios. In a later analysis, each TCR beta chain was defined by its CDR3 amino acid sequence together with its V-gene family, and reads without a unique V-gene family were excluded. As a way to deal with suspected cross-contamination and a sequencing artifact, a later analysis dropped 450 to 600 nucleotide sequences that were highly shared and had low generation probability. In a later analysis, a clonal expansion index for each public chain was calculated from normalized within-repertoire ranks of inferred template counts. Generation probabilities in a later analysis came from a VDJ recombination model fitted to out-of-frame rearrangements, and those results were checked against IGoR. A later analysis scored TCR-TCR, TCR-HLA and TCR-CMV co-occurrence with hypergeometric tests, applying a repertoire-size bias correction to TCR pairs. False discovery rates were estimated in a later analysis by permuting HLA or CMV assignments 20 times. In a later analysis, co-occurring TCRs were grouped using DBSCAN, with TCRdist sequence similarity added in when clustering inside HLA-allele-positive subsets. Repertoires with fewer than 30,000 or more than 120,000 public chains were left out of co-occurrence clustering, as were a few repertoires with anomalous nucleotide sharing. Held by TCRdb, this immuneACCESS table contains in-frame sequences only and omits some clones. Under half of the omission traces to an unresolved V gene where checked; the cause of the rest is unknown. V and J calls and clone size are those listed in that table; D and trimming were worked out from the DNA. For this sample there are approximately 150,000 clones; 76% appear just once. Of the sample, 1.5% to 2% is held by the ten largest clones.

Trimming costs V 6 bases and J 3 bases, and their ends lie 7 bases apart. Sequences MNHNS (CDR1) and SASEGT (CDR2) are obtained from the germline V gene. Including cysteine and phenylalanine, the CDR3 has 12 amino acids. Only the CDR3 part of the read is kept: 36 bases, read in frame from the first base. Study-wide conclusions, independent of this receptor: Because some donors lacked HLA typing at each locus, the association tests relied only on the typed subset. An earlier analysis of around 540 of the donors showed that most TCR beta V segments appeared in productive rearrangements either about 87% or about 30% of the time, which broadly matched IMGT annotations. In a later analysis, HLA-associated TCR beta chains were found to be more clonally expanded and to have lower generation probabilities than equally common non-associated chains. Because counts were too low, about 18 rarely observed V segments, including chromosome 9 orphons, were excluded from the earlier analysis of 587 of the donors. According to a later analysis, parvovirus B19, influenza, CMV and Epstein-Barr virus appeared linked to several top co-occurrence clusters. In vitro tests confirmed that three of the cytomegalovirus-associated TCR beta chains recognize cytomegalovirus antigens. Some IMGT-functional V segments, including TRBV6-2 and TRBV6-3, could not be told apart with the 87-base-pair reads, so those segments were excluded. Most CMV-associated TCR beta chains appeared to be HLA-restricted in a later analysis, and the HLA associations seemed to be driven largely by CMV exposure. In a later genetic analysis, a missense DCLRE1C variant was associated with V-gene and J-gene trimming of TCR beta chains, and the association was replicated in an independent cohort. Sequencing depth was assumed to be roughly uniform across donors in the presence/absence analyses, though that assumption may not hold. In a later analysis, TCR association rates were found to vary across HLA loci, with the most associated TCRs seen for DRB1 alleles and the fewest for HLA-C alleles. A further reported finding was that TCR beta sequences accurately predicted the HLA-A and HLA-B alleles for most subjects in the first cohort. A cluster of highly shared sequence variants was judged likely to represent a technical artifact of the sequencing pipeline. When HLA alleles, especially DR and DQ, strongly co-occurred, TCR associations were difficult to assign to individual alleles. In a later analysis, more than 15,000 TCR beta sequences were associated with specific HLA alleles at a false discovery rate of 0.05. Only TCR beta chains were sequenced in this cohort, and the absence of alpha or paired-chain data limited detectable features. A total of 150 or so TCR beta chains were listed by the study as associated with cytomegalovirus. The classifier was reported to diagnose cytomegalovirus status with high specificity and sensitivity in both the original and validation cohorts. Most TCR sequences were seen in very few donors, while some public TCRs were found in many individuals. CMV serostatus was the only immune exposure information available for the cohort. Correlated functional status among segregating V segments might reflect linkage disequilibrium, but an unknown experimental factor could not be ruled out. The authors suggested that the approach could potentially be extended to other disease states and immunological phenotypes. A later genetic analysis reported fewer N-insertions in productive TCRs among donors in an Asian-associated ancestry cluster than the approximately 700-donor mean.

In total, around 600 healthy bone marrow donors made up the cohort. At the time of sampling, all cohort members were nominally healthy, though unrecorded immune exposures were likely present. The donor tested CMV seronegative, placing the donor among the roughly 340 seronegative members of the cohort. A peripheral blood sample was collected from each donor, and TCR beta sequencing was performed on peripheral blood mononuclear cells. Genomic DNA extraction from the blood cell samples was performed with the Qiagen DNeasy Blood Extraction Kit. Concerning this clone itself: Its recognized antigen is unknown. No clone much larger than this one lies a single base away; base qualities are absent.

Recombination linked TRBV6-1 to TRBJ2-3; the D gene lacks a confident call. The receptor comes from a woman in her 40s in good health and CMV-seronegative. What was sequenced was PBMCs. The CDR3 region reads CASRAATDTQYF. The DNA is TGTGCCAGCAGGGCGGCAACAGATACGCAGTATTTT.